This T cell receptor (beta chain) was captured by sequencing in a study of blood T cell repertoires in COVID-19. On the study more broadly: Spain, Italy and the United States supplied samples that represented acute and convalescent COVID-19. PBMCs, B-cell-depleted T cells, or T cells provided the cDNA or gDNA that made up the material.

CDR1 MNHEY and CDR2 SMNVEV come from the germline V gene (reference sequence). V was shortened by 8 bases and J by 7 bases, with 16 bases between the two germline ends. The CDR3 totals 13 residues. Per the study methods: It was from reference gene primer amplification that nucleated cell counts were estimated. Libraries were prepared by immunoSEQ multiplex PCR; TCRdb keeps only in-frame clonotypes and omits some of them. V, J and clone size reflect that table, while D and trimming were determined from the DNA. The sample has about 200,000 clones; approximately 86% are singletons. V is TRBV27 and J is TRBJ2-3; tentative D call: TRBD2 (6 bases). This clonotype was obtained from a man aged 55 to 70 with COVID-19, enrolled during active disease. The material sequenced was peripheral blood. CDR3 sequence: CASAIPREYTQYF. The CDR3 region has the DNA TGTGCCAGCGCCATCCCCCGGGAGTATACGCAGTATTTT.